These T cell receptor beta chains were read from a single sample in a study of PD-1 blockade in classical Hodgkin lymphoma. TCRdb keeps only in-frame clones here, not all; method: immunoSEQ multiplex PCR. This table has about 11,000 clones, 75% to 80% appearing once. The source was peripheral blood mononuclear cells (PBMCs), collected at baseline. The source of these receptors is a human donor with classical Hodgkin lymphoma. Each CDR3 is given with its conserved first and last residue. The D gene is left open where the match is weak. Clone size is not always given. Where it is, it says once, few, many or a class for expanded clones.

cdr3_length	j_call	clone_size	d_call	v_call	cdr3_nt	cdr3_aa
15	TRBJ1-1	few	-	TRBV18	TGTGCCAGCTCACCCTCGGGAGGAATGAACACTGAAGCTTTCTTT	CASSPSGGMNTEAFF
11	TRBJ2-5	-	-	TRBV20-1	TGCAGTGCTATCTGGGGAGAGACCCAGTACTTC	CSAIWGETQYF
14	TRBJ1-1	-	-	TRBV10-3	TGTGCCATCAGTGAGTCGCGGGGATACACTGAAGCTTTCTTT	CAISESRGYTEAFF
15	TRBJ2-1	-	TRBD1	TRBV5-4	TGTGCCAGCAGTTTGGACAGGGGGCTTCTCAATGAGCAGTTCTTC	CASSLDRGLLNEQFF
14	TRBJ2-5	-	-	TRBV2	TGTGCCAGCAGTGCGCTAGCGTACCAAGAGACCCAGTACTTC	CASSALAYQETQYF
12	TRBJ2-3	-	-	TRBV28	TGTGCCAGCAGTCCCCTAGCTGATACGCAGTATTTT	CASSPLADTQYF
20	TRBJ2-3	-	TRBD2	TRBV5-5	TGTGCCAGCAGCTTGGCCAGTTTAGCGGGAGGGCCCGCGGGCACAGATACGCAGTATTTT	CASSLASLAGGPAGTDTQYF
11	TRBJ2-7	-	-	TRBV2	TGTGCCAGCAGTGTGGCCTACGAGCAGTACTTC	CASSVAYEQYF
13	TRBJ2-7	-	-	TRBV4-1	TGCGCCAGCAGCCAAGAACATCTAGGGGAGCAGTACTTC	CASSQEHLGEQYF
15	TRBJ1-3	-	TRBD1	TRBV28	TGTGCCAGCAGTCTACCACAGGGGGCTGGAAACACCATATATTTT	CASSLPQGAGNTIYF
17	TRBJ2-2	-	-	TRBV19	TGTGCCAGTAGTATAGATCGGGCGGTAGAGGGCACCGGGGAGCTGTTTTTT	CASSIDRAVEGTGELFF
15	TRBJ2-7	once	TRBD2	TRBV6-6	TGTGCCAGCAGTTACAATCCTAGCGGGACTTACGAGCAGTACTTC	CASSYNPSGTYEQYF
16	TRBJ1-3	medium-sized	-	TRBV6-1	TGTGCCAGCAGTGAAAGATCCGAGATCTCTGGAAACACCATATATTTT	CASSERSEISGNTIYF
14	TRBJ2-5	-	-	TRBV5-1	TGCGCCAGCAGCCTTAGGGGGGGAGGAGAGACCCAGTACTTC	CASSLRGGGETQYF
14	TRBJ2-2	-	-	TRBV29-1	TGCAGCGTTGGTATCCAGCCGGGGTCCGGGGAGCTGTTTTTT	CSVGIQPGSGELFF
12	TRBJ2-1	few	-	TRBV6-6	TGTGCTACCAGGACGAACTACAATGAGCAGTTCTTC	CATRTNYNEQFF
15	TRBJ1-2	once	-	TRBV6-5	TGTGCCAGCAGTTACGAGTTGGGTGGCGACTATGGCTACACCTTC	CASSYELGGDYGYTF
15	TRBJ1-6	-	-	TRBV4-1	TGCGCCAGCAGCCAACTACTGAGCTATAATTCACCCCTCCACTTT	CASSQLLSYNSPLHF
14	TRBJ1-4	-	-	TRBV5-1	TGCGCCAGCAACTCAGGGATGACTAATGAAAAACTGTTTTTT	CASNSGMTNEKLFF
16	TRBJ2-6	-	-	TRBV5-4	TGTGCCAGCAGCAAGGAGAAAGGGGGTGGGGCCAACGTCCTGACTTTC	CASSKEKGGGANVLTF
16	TRBJ1-5	medium-sized	-	TRBV19	TGTGCCAGTAGTATACGACGAGAGGGGCAAAATCAGCCCCAGCATTTT	CASSIRREGQNQPQHF
13	TRBJ2-1	-	-	TRBV11-3	TGTGCCAGCAGCTGGGGGACGAGGCATGAGCAGTTCTTC	CASSWGTRHEQFF
15	TRBJ1-3	-	-	TRBV2	TGTGCCAGCAGTGAGGAGCAGAGCTCTGGAAACACCATATATTTT	CASSEEQSSGNTIYF
11	TRBJ2-1	few	-	TRBV5-1	TGCGCCAGCAGGTCATACAATGAGCAGTTCTTC	CASRSYNEQFF
17	TRBJ2-7	-	-	TRBV27	TGTGCCAGCAGTTTATCGAGATACGGAGGACTTACCTACGAGCAGTACTTC	CASSLSRYGGLTYEQYF
15	TRBJ2-7	-	TRBD1	TRBV11-2	TGTGCCAGCAGCCACGCTGGGACAGGGGGTATCGAGCAGTACTTC	CASSHAGTGGIEQYF
15	TRBJ2-1	once	TRBD2	TRBV7-9	TGTGCCAGCAGCTTAGCCAGACTAGCGGGAGTTGAGCAGTTCTTC	CASSLARLAGVEQFF